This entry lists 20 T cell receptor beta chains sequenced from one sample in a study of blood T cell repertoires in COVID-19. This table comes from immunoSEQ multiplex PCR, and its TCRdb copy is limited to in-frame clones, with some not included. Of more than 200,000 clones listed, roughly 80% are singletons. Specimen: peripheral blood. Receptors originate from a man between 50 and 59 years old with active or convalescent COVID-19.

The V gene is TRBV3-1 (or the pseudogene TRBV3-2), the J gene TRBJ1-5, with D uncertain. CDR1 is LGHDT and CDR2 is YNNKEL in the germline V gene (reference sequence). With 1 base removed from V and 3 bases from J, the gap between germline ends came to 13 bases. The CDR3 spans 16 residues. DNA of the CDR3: TGTGCCAGCAGCCAAGGTCTCCCGAGCTCCAATCAGCCCCAGCATTTT. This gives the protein CASSQGLPSSNQPQHF.

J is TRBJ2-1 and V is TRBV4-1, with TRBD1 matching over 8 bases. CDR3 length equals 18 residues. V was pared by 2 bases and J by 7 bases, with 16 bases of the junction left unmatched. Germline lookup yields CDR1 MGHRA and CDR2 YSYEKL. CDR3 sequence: CASSQPLRGRGLGNEQFF. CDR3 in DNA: TGCGCCAGCAGCCAACCCTTGAGGGGCAGGGGGCTTGGTAATGAGCAGTTCTTC.

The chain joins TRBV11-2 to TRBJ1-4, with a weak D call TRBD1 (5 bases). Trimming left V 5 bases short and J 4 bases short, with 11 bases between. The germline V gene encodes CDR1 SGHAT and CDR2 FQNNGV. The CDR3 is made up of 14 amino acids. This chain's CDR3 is CASSPGHRNEKLFF. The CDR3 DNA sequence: TGTGCCAGCAGCCCAGGACACCGTAATGAAAAACTGTTTTTT.

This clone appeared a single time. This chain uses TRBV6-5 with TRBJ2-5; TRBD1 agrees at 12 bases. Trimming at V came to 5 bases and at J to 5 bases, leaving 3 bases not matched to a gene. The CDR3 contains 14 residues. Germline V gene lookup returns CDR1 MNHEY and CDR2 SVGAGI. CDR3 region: CASSRDRGRETQYF. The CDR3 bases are TGTGCCAGCAGTCGGGACAGGGGGCGCGAGACCCAGTACTTC.

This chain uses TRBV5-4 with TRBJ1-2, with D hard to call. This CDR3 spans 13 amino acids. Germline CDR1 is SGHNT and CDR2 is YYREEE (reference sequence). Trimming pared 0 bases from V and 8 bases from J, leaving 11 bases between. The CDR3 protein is CASSLASLRGYTF. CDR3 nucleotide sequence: TGTGCCAGCAGCTTGGCCTCCTTGCGAGGCTACACCTTC.

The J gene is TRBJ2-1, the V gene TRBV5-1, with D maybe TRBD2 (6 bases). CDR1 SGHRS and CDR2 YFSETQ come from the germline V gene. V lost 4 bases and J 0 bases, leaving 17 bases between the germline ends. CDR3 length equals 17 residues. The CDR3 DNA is TGCGCCAGCAGCCTTCGGGGAGCGGGCATCTCCTACAATGAGCAGTTCTTC. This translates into CASSLRGAGISYNEQFF.

CDR3 protein: CASSWTGDSTDTQYF. CDR3 nucleotides: TGTGCCAGCAGCTGGACAGGGGATAGCACAGATACGCAGTATTTT. V is TRBV5-6 and J is TRBJ2-3; 9 nucleotides align to TRBD1. This CDR3 comprises 15 residues. Looked up from germline, CDR1 is SGHDT and CDR2 is YYEEEE. Trimming took 3 bases from V and 0 from J; bases not matched to a gene: 2.

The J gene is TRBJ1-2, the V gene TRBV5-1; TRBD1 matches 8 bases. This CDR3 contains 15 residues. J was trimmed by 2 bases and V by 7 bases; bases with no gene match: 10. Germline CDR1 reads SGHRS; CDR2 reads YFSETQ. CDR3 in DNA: TGCGCCAGCCTGACCCCGGGACAGGACAACTATGGCTACACCTTC. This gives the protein CASLTPGQDNYGYTF.

The CDR3 DNA reads TGTGCCAGCAGTTTCTACAGGGAAACTGAAGCTTTCTTT. It specifies CASSFYRETEAFF. The chain recombines TRBV27 with TRBJ1-1; tentative D call: TRBD1 (6 bases). Trimming cost V 3 bases and J 5 bases, with 10 bases left between them. The germline V gene encodes CDR1 MNHEY and CDR2 SMNVEV (reference sequence). The CDR3 sequence is 13 residues long.

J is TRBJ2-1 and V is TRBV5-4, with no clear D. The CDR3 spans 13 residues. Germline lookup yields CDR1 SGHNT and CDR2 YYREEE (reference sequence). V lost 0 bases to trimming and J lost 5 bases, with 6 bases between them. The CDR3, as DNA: TGTGCCAGCAGCTTGGTTCAAAACAATGAGCAGTTCTTC. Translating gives CASSLVQNNEQFF.

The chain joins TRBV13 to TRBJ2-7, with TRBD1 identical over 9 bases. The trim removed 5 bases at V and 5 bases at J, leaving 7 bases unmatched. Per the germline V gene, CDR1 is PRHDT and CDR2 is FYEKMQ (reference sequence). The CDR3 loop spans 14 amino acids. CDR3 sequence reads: CASSPGTGLHEQYF. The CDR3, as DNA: TGTGCCAGCAGCCCTGGGACAGGGTTACACGAGCAGTACTTC.

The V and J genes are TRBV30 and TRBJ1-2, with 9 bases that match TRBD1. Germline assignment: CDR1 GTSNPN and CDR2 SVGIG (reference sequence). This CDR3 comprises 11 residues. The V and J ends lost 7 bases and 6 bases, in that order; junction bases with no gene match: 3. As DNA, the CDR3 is TGTGCCTACAGGGGGCGAGATGGCTACACCTTC. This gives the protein CAYRGRDGYTF.

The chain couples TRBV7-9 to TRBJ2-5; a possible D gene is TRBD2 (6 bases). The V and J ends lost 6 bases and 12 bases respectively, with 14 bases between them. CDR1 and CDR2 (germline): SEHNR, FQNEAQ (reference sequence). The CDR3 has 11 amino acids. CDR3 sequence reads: CASSYGGTEYF. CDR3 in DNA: TGTGCCAGCAGTTATGGGGGGACGGAGTACTTC.

CDR3 sequence (DNA): TGTGCCAGCAGCTTGGGGCCCACGGGACTGCTTCCCCTCCACTTT. Translating it yields CASSLGPTGLLPLHF. This chain links TRBV5-8 with TRBJ1-6, with D perhaps TRBD1 (5 bases). The germline V and J ends were trimmed by 0 bases and 13 bases, with 17 bases remaining between them. CDR3 length equals 15 residues. Germline lookup yields CDR1 SGHTS and CDR2 YDEGEE.

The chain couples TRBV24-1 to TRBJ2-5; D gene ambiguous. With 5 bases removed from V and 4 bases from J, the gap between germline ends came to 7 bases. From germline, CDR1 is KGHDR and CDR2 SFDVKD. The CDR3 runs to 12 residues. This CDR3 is CATSAAGETQYF. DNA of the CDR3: TGTGCCACCAGTGCGGCAGGAGAGACCCAGTACTTC.

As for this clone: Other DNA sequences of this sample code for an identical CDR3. This CDR3 reads CASSPQGADQPQHF. The CDR3 nucleotides read TGTGCCAGCTCACCCCAGGGGGCAGACCAGCCCCAGCATTTT. The chain combines TRBV18 with TRBJ1-5; 8 bases map to TRBD1. The CDR3 is made up of 14 amino acids. V lost 3 bases to trimming and J lost 7 bases; unmatched junction nucleotides: 5. Germline CDR1 and CDR2: KGHSH and LQKENI.

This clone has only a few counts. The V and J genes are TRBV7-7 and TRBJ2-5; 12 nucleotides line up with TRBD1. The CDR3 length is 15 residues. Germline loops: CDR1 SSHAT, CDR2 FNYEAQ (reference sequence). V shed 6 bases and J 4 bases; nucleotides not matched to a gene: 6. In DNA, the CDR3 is TGTGCCAGCAGTCCGGGACAGGGGGCTCGAGAGACCCAGTACTTC. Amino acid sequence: CASSPGQGARETQYF.

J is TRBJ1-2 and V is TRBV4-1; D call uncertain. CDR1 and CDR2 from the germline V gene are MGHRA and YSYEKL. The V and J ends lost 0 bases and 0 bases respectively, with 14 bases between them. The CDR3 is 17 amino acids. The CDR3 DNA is TGCGCCAGCAGCCAAGAGCACCGGGTTCGAGCTAACTATGGCTACACCTTC. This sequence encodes CASSQEHRVRANYGYTF.

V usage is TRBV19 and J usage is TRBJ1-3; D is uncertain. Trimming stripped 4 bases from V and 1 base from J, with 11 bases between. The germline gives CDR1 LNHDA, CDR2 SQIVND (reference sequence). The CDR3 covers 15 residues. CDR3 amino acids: CASSRDGQSGNTIYF. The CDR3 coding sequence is TGTGCCAGTAGTAGAGACGGTCAATCTGGAAACACCATATATTTT.

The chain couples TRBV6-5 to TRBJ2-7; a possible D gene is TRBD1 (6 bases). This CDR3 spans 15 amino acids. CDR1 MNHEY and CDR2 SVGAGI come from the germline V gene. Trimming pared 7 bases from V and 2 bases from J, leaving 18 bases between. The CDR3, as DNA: TGTGCCAGCACCCCACTCGGGACATATACCTACGAGCAGTACTTC. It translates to CASTPLGTYTYEQYF.